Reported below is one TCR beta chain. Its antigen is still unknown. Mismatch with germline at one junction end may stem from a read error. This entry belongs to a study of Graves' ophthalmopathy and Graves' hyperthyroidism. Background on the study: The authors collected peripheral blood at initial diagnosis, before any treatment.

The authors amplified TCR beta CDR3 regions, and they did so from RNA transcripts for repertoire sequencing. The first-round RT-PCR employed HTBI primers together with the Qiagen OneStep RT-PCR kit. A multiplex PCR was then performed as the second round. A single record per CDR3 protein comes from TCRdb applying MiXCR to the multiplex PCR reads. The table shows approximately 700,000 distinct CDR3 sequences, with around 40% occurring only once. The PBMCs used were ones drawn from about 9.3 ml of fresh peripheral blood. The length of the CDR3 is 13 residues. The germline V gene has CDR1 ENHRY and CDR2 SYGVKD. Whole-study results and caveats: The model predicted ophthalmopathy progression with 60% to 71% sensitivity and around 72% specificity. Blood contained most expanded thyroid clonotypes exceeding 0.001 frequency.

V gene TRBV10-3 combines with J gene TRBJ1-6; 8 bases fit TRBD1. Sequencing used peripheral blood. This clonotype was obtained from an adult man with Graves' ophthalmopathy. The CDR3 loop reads CAIGDRLNSPLHF. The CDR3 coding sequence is TGTGCCATCGGGGACAGGCTGAATTCACCTCTCCACTTT.